One sample yielded the 9 T cell receptor beta chains listed below, sequenced in a study of beta chain features in type 1 diabetes (dated by TCRdb to 2016 to 2018). The library was obtained by the immunoSEQ multiplex PCR assay. The entire isolated RNA was reverse transcribed using the High Capacity cDNA Reverse Transcription Kit, and thus expressed TCRB transcripts were sequenced. In TCRdb, the immuneACCESS table is reduced to in-frame sequences with V and J assigned. These tables do not hold every clone; where another copy was compared, an unresolved V gene accounts for under half, and the others remain unexplained. The sample includes more than 300,000 clones, with approximately 9.7% observed a single time. The top ten clones comprise 1% of the sample. What the research found in general, with its limitations: In all four CD4+ subsets, TCRB CDR3 length was moderately but significantly shorter in type 1 diabetes patients.

Their antigens are not known. The specimen sequenced was central memory CD4+ T cells from blood. The receptors were gathered from a man aged 30 to 39 with type 1 diabetes.

This clone was found a few times. This chain links TRBV19 with TRBJ1-1; D unclear. V gave up 5 bases and J gave up 0 bases, with 16 bases separating them. The CDR3 is 16 amino acids. The V gene's germline CDR1 is LNHDA and CDR2 SQIVND (reference sequence). The CDR3 sequence: CASSPSGRSVNTEAFF. CDR3 nucleotides: TGTGCCAGTAGTCCAAGTGGAAGGTCGGTGAACACTGAAGCTTTCTTT. Full variable domain (remainder filled in from reference TRBV19 and TRBJ1-1): DGGITQSPKYLFRKEGQNVTLSCEQNLNHDAMYWYRQDPGQGLRLIYYSQIVNDFQKGDIAEGYSVSREKKESFPLTVTSAQKNPTAFYLCASSPSGRSVNTEAFFGQGTRLTVV.

The chain joins TRBV30 to TRBJ1-2; D remains unclear. Trimming removed 8 bases at V and 8 bases at J, with 6 bases between. Germline V CDR1 and CDR2: GTSNPN, SVGIG (reference sequence). The CDR3 is 8 residues long. CDR3 bases: TGTGCCACCGGAGGCTACACCTTC. Translation gives CATGGYTF. The full variable domain, rest sourced from reference TRBV30 and TRBJ1-2, is SQTIHQWPATLVQPVGSPLSLECTVEGTSNPNLYWYRQAAGRGLQLLFYSVGIGQISSEVPQNLSASRPQDRQFILSSKKLLLSDSGFYLCATGGYTFGSGTRLTVV.

This clone was detected a few times. The genes are TRBV6-6 and TRBJ2-3; D gene uncertain. With 2 bases removed from V and 1 base from J, the gap between germline ends came to 4 bases. The CDR3 runs 13 residues. The V gene's germline CDR1 is MNHNY and CDR2 SVGAGI (reference sequence). CDR3 DNA: TGTGCCAGCAGTTACGGGGGCACAGATACGCAGTATTTT. Translated, it gives CASSYGGTDTQYF.

Concerning this clone: Additional DNA sequences in this sample encode the identical CDR3. The J gene is TRBJ2-5, the V gene TRBV7-2, with TRBD2 identical over 12 bases. Germline V CDR1 and CDR2: SGHTA, FQGNSA. Germline trimming cut 4 bases from V and 5 bases from J; bases unmatched to any gene: 5. The CDR3 is 15 residues long. DNA of the CDR3: TGTGCCAGCAGCTCCCGACTAGCGGGGGAGGAGACCCAGTACTTC. Translated, it gives CASSSRLAGEETQYF.

V usage is TRBV18 and J usage is TRBJ2-7, with D unresolved. V was clipped by 2 bases and J by 0 bases, with 11 bases between them. Germline CDR1 and CDR2: KGHSH and LQKENI. The CDR3 contains 15 residues. The CDR3 sequence: CASSPSRQFSYEQYF. In DNA form, the CDR3 reads TGTGCCAGCTCACCAAGTAGGCAGTTCTCCTACGAGCAGTACTTC.

This clone occurred a few times. This chain uses TRBV9 with TRBJ2-7; D unresolved. The germline CDR1 and CDR2 sequences are SGDLS and YYNGEE. The CDR3 sequence is 15 residues long. The ends were cut back, 2 bases at V and 0 bases at J, with 12 bases in the middle. CDR3 loop: CASSVSGTFSYEQYF. The CDR3 bases are TGTGCCAGCAGCGTCTCCGGAACTTTCTCCTACGAGCAGTACTTC.

The table lists this clone with a few counts. The rearrangement uses TRBV18 and TRBJ2-5; a weak D match, TRBD1 (6 bases). CDR1 is KGHSH, CDR2 LQKENI, per germline. Trimming left V 4 bases short and J 2 bases short, with 14 bases between. CDR3 size: 15 residues. The CDR3 loop reads CASSLVGQQQETQYF. Written as DNA, the CDR3 is TGTGCCAGCTCACTAGTTGGACAGCAACAAGAGACCCAGTACTTC.

In this sample, this clone turned up a few times. The J gene is TRBJ1-5, the V gene TRBV30; D perhaps matches TRBD1 (6 bases). The germline CDR1 and CDR2 sequences are GTSNPN and SVGIG (reference sequence). The CDR3 covers 17 residues. V shed 1 base and J shed 4 bases, with 20 bases lying between them. The chain's CDR3 is CAWSGRRTERFNQPQHF. DNA for the CDR3: TGTGCCTGGAGTGGACGAAGGACAGAAAGGTTTAATCAGCCCCAGCATTTT.

The rearrangement uses TRBV29-1 and TRBJ2-6; 10 bases match TRBD1. The CDR3 contains 16 residues. The V gene's germline CDR1 is SQVTM and CDR2 ANQGSEA. Trimming took 4 bases from V and 3 from J; bases not matched to a gene: 6. The CDR3 DNA follows: TGCAGCGTTGCTGGACAGGGGGAAAATGGGGCCAACGTCCTGACTTTC. Protein product: CSVAGQGENGANVLTF.